This passage covers 9 T cell receptor beta chains from one sample sequenced in a study of CD8+ T cells in alopecia areata. Extracted RNA was reverse transcribed, and the resulting cDNA served as sequencing template. Clones were read by immunoSEQ multiplex PCR, and TCRdb kept only the in-frame ones, dropping some. This sample yields about 110,000 clones, of which under 60% are seen a single time; 20% to 25% belongs to the top ten. Sequencing used NKG2D-low CD8+ T cells sorted from blood. These receptors were taken from a human donor with alopecia areata.

This clone was detected a few times. The rearrangement uses TRBV7-8 and TRBJ1-5, with D unclear. The CDR3 is 14 amino acids. Trimming removed 1 base at V and 4 bases at J, with 8 bases between. The germline V gene encodes CDR1 SGHVS and CDR2 FQNEAQ. CDR3 in amino acids: CASSLVGPNQPQHF. Written as DNA, the CDR3 is TGTGCCAGCAGCTTAGTCGGGCCAAATCAGCCCCAGCATTTT.

CDR3 amino acids: CASSGRAQYF. For the CDR3, the DNA is TGTGCCAGCAGCGGTAGGGCCCAGTACTTC. The gene calls are TRBV2 and TRBJ2-5; D is undetermined. The CDR3 length is 10 residues. Trimming stripped 6 bases from V and 9 bases from J, with 8 bases between. Germline loops: CDR1 SNHLY, CDR2 FYNNEI.

This clone has more than one count but fewer than ten. The chain combines TRBV5-6 with TRBJ2-2; 9 positions match TRBD1. CDR3 length: 18 residues. V lost 0 bases, J lost 3 bases, and 9 bases stayed unmatched. Germline CDR1 reads SGHDT; CDR2 reads YYEEEE. The CDR3 nucleotides read TGTGCCAGCAGCTTGGACAGGGGGCCAGAGGACTACACCGGGGAGCTGTTTTTT. It encodes CASSLDRGPEDYTGELFF. Complete variable domain (other parts from reference TRBV5-6 and TRBJ2-2): DAGVTQSPTHLIKTRGQQVTLRCSPKSGHDTVSWYQQALGQGPQFIFQYYEEEERQRGNFPDRFSGHQFPNYSSELNVNALLLGDSALYLCASSLDRGPEDYTGELFFGEGSRLTVL.

In its sample, this clone was seen a few times. Other DNA sequences in this specimen translate into the identical CDR3. The genes are TRBV27 and TRBJ2-5; D unresolved. V gave up 5 bases and J gave up 5 bases, with 6 bases separating them. The CDR3 is 11 residues long. The germline CDR1 and CDR2 sequences are MNHEY and SMNVEV (reference sequence). CDR3 region: CASSLGETQYF. Here the CDR3 DNA reads TGTGCCAGCAGTCTAGGGGAGACCCAGTACTTC.

The sample holds a few counts of this clone. The J gene is TRBJ1-1, the V gene TRBV5-4; D not certain. Germline V CDR1 and CDR2: SGHNT, YYREEE (reference sequence). This CDR3 has 14 amino acids. Trimming took 2 bases from V and 5 from J, leaving 13 bases between them. DNA of the CDR3: TGTGCCAGCAGCTTATTAACGGGAGAGACTGAAGCTTTCTTT. Amino acid sequence: CASSLLTGETEAFF.

The chain carries TRBV9 and TRBJ2-1, with 8 bases matching TRBD2. The germline V gene encodes CDR1 SGDLS and CDR2 YYNGEE. This CDR3 has 16 amino acids. Trimming at V came to 4 bases and at J to 5 bases, leaving 11 bases not matched to a gene. CDR3 bases: TGTGCCAGCAGCCTAAGACCTAGCGGGCTCGACAATGAGCAGTTCTTC. Translating it yields CASSLRPSGLDNEQFF.

The chain combines TRBV19 with TRBJ2-7; D is uncertain. The CDR3 loop spans 13 amino acids. In germline, CDR1 is LNHDA, CDR2 SQIVND (reference sequence). The V end was cut by 6 bases, the J end by 4 bases, with 13 bases between. CDR3 amino acids: CASSGESDYEQYF. The CDR3 nucleotides are TGTGCCAGTAGCGGAGAGTCAGATTACGAGCAGTACTTC.

This chain links TRBV27 with TRBJ2-3; no firm D call. V gave up 1 base and J gave up 1 base, with 6 bases separating them. The CDR3 spans 14 residues. The germline gives CDR1 MNHEY, CDR2 SMNVEV (reference sequence). The CDR3 sequence: CASSLFAGTDTQYF. The CDR3 region has the DNA TGTGCCAGCAGTTTATTCGCTGGCACAGATACGCAGTATTTT.

This rearrangement joins TRBV29-1 to TRBJ2-5; 10 bases are shared with TRBD2. This CDR3 has 15 amino acids. Germline values: CDR1 SQVTM, CDR2 ANQGSEA. V was pared by 2 bases and J by 5 bases, with 8 bases of the junction left unmatched. The CDR3 sequence: CSVELPSGSRETQYF. As DNA, the CDR3 is TGCAGCGTTGAACTCCCTAGCGGGAGTAGGGAGACCCAGTACTTC.